This TCR beta chain was observed in a study of blood T cell repertoires in COVID-19. Trimming took 2 bases from V and 4 from J; bases not matched to a gene: 2. Germline CDR1 and CDR2: KGHSH and LQKENI. CDR3 length equals 14 residues. Study processing details: Amplifying reference gene primers gave estimates of nucleated cell counts. Sequencing was performed with immunoSEQ multiplex PCR; in TCRdb, only in-frame clones are kept and a portion is missing. That table is the source of V, J and clone size, and D and trimming were worked out from the DNA. The sample carries roughly 250,000 clones, roughly 88% recorded once.

V and J are TRBV18 and TRBJ2-3; 8 positions agree with TRBD2. Sequencing was performed on PBMCs or T cells enriched from blood (not recorded which). This clonotype was sampled from a middle-aged woman with acute COVID-19. The CDR3 reads CASSPNGGADTQYF. CDR3 coding DNA: TGTGCCAGCTCACCAAACGGGGGGGCAGATACGCAGTATTTT. The full variable domain, completed using reference TRBV18 and TRBJ2-3, is NAGVMQNPRHLVRRRGQEARLRCSPMKGHSHVYWYRQLPEEGLKFMVYLQKENIIDESGMPKERFSAEFPKEGPSILRIQQVVRGDSAAYFCASSPNGGADTQYFGPGTRLTVL.